These 20 T cell receptor beta chains came from one sample sequenced in a study of PD-L1 blockade in urothelial cancer. The data were produced by immunoSEQ multiplex PCR, yet TCRdb's version contains in-frame clones alone and is incomplete. In the table there are 35,000 to 55,000 clones, 88% of which are singletons. This sample comprised PBMCs, obtained around atezolizumab (anti-PD-L1) treatment. These receptors were taken from an older woman with urothelial cancer.

This chain joins TRBV28 and TRBJ2-1, with 12 bases lining up with TRBD2. Per germline, CDR1 MDHEN and CDR2 SYDVKM. V shed 0 bases and J 0 bases; nucleotides not matched to a gene: 18. The CDR3 totals 23 residues. The CDR3 nucleotides read TGTGCCAGCAGTTTATGGGATCAACCTAGCGGGAGGGCCTACCTGAGCTCCTACAATGAGCAGTTCTTC. Encoded protein: CASSLWDQPSGRAYLSSYNEQFF. The full variable domain, its missing parts supplied by reference TRBV28 and TRBJ2-1, is DVKVTQSSRYLVKRTGEKVFLECVQDMDHENMFWYRQDPGLGLRLIYFSYDVKMKEKGDIPEGYSVSREKKERFSLILESASTNQTSMYLCASSLWDQPSGRAYLSSYNEQFFGPGTRLTVL.

This chain uses TRBV7-9 with TRBJ1-1; unclear D gene. Trimming pared 2 bases from V and 5 bases from J, leaving 15 bases between. The CDR3 consists of 15 residues. Germline-derived CDR1 and CDR2 are SEHNR and FQNEAQ (reference sequence). DNA for the CDR3: TGTGCCAGCAGCTTATCGAAACAGCCGGGGACTGAAGCTTTCTTT. This gives the protein CASSLSKQPGTEAFF.

The chain links TRBV6-6 to TRBJ2-7; TRBD1 agrees at 7 bases. Germline lookup yields CDR1 MNHNY and CDR2 SVGAGI (reference sequence). CDR3 length equals 13 residues. V dropped 2 bases and J dropped 7; count of bases not matched to a gene: 5. The CDR3 region is CASSYDREQEQYF. The CDR3 DNA sequence: TGTGCCAGCAGTTACGACAGGGAGCAAGAGCAGTACTTC.

This clone has only a few counts. V gene TRBV5-4 combines with J gene TRBJ2-5; D unclear. This CDR3 spans 11 amino acids. Germline-derived CDR1 and CDR2 are SGHNT and YYREEE (reference sequence). The V and J ends lost 4 bases and 3 bases respectively, with 4 bases between them. This CDR3 is CASSAKETQYF. The CDR3 nucleotides read TGTGCCAGCAGCGCGAAAGAGACCCAGTACTTC.

This sequence joins TRBV19 and TRBJ1-1; 7 nucleotides agree with TRBD1. Germline CDR1 is LNHDA and CDR2 is SQIVND (reference sequence). This CDR3 contains 14 residues. The V segment lost 5 bases and the J segment 2 bases; nucleotides outside the gene matches: 5. CDR3 sequence (DNA): TGTGCCAGTAGTCGGACAGGCTCCAACACTGAAGCTTTCTTT. Translated, it gives CASSRTGSNTEAFF.

The V gene is TRBV27, the J gene TRBJ2-7, with TRBD1 matching over 10 bases. The CDR3 totals 14 residues. The trim removed 3 bases at V and 7 bases at J, leaving 6 bases unmatched. Germline CDR1 MNHEY, CDR2 SMNVEV (reference sequence). CDR3 sequence: CASSLGTGVREQYF. CDR3 nucleotide sequence: TGTGCCAGCAGTTTGGGGACAGGGGTTAGGGAGCAGTACTTC.

J is TRBJ2-2 and V is TRBV6-1; tentatively, D is TRBD1 (6 bases). The CDR3 has 14 residues. Per the germline V gene, CDR1 is MNHNS and CDR2 is SASEGT. Here the CDR3 DNA reads TGTGCTCGGGGACACCCCTTACCCACCGGGGAGCTGTTTTTT. Translation gives CARGHPLPTGELFF.

This chain joins TRBV10-3 and TRBJ2-3, with a tentative D call TRBD2 (6 bases). V lost 0 bases, J lost 2 bases, and 12 bases lay in between. Germline V lookup: CDR1 ENHRY, CDR2 SYGVKD. The CDR3 is 16 amino acids. The CDR3: CAISESEGRITDTQYF. For the CDR3, the DNA is TGTGCCATCAGTGAGTCGGAGGGGAGGATCACAGATACGCAGTATTTT.

V is TRBV27 and J is TRBJ1-5, with D hard to call. This CDR3 contains 14 residues. Germline CDR1 MNHEY, CDR2 SMNVEV (reference sequence). V lost 2 bases and J 6 bases, leaving 11 bases between the germline ends. CDR3 amino acids: CASSLIALSQPQHF. The DNA for the CDR3 is TGTGCCAGCAGTTTAATCGCGCTAAGTCAGCCCCAGCATTTT.

V usage is TRBV5-6 and J usage is TRBJ1-1; a possible D gene is TRBD1 (5 bases). CDR3 length equals 14 residues. V was pared by 2 bases and J by 3 bases, with 11 bases between. Germline V gene data show CDR1 as SGHDT and CDR2 as YYEEEE. CDR3 region: CASSFGGGDTEAFF. The CDR3 coding sequence is TGTGCCAGCAGCTTCGGGGGTGGGGACACTGAAGCTTTCTTT.

The chain employs TRBV2 and TRBJ2-6; D is ambiguous. Germline V gene data show CDR1 as SNHLY and CDR2 as FYNNEI. This CDR3 contains 14 residues. The germline V and J ends were trimmed by 3 bases and 6 bases, with 9 bases remaining between them. Here the CDR3 reads CASSDRRMANVLTF. The CDR3 DNA reads as TGTGCCAGCAGTGATCGCAGAATGGCCAACGTCCTGACTTTC.

This rearrangement joins TRBV18 to TRBJ2-3, with D unclear. With 0 bases removed from V and 9 bases from J, the gap between germline ends came to 10 bases. The CDR3 has 13 amino acids. In germline, CDR1 is KGHSH, CDR2 LQKENI. This chain's CDR3 is CASSPPAARTQYF. The CDR3 region has the DNA TGTGCCAGCTCACCACCGGCAGCTAGAACGCAGTATTTT.

The chain employs TRBV15 and TRBJ2-7; no reliable D call. Trimming cost V 1 base and J 2 bases, with 9 bases left between them. The CDR3 extends over 14 amino acids. CDR1 and CDR2 from the germline V gene are LNHNV and YYDKDF (reference sequence). The CDR3 is CATSRGGEAYEQYF. As DNA, the CDR3 is TGTGCCACCAGCAGAGGAGGAGAAGCCTACGAGCAGTACTTC.

The chain couples TRBV5-1 to TRBJ1-1, with D possibly being TRBD1 (5 bases). The length of the CDR3 is 14 residues. Trimming removed 4 bases at V and 5 bases at J, with 15 bases between. The germline gives CDR1 SGHRS, CDR2 YFSETQ. The CDR3 DNA follows: TGCGCCAGCAGCCGCGACAGACCAGGGACTGAAGCTTTCTTT. The encoded protein is CASSRDRPGTEAFF.

The CDR3 DNA is TGTGCCAGCAGCCCGGAAGGGACAGGGCGGTTCGAGCAGTACTTC. Amino acids: CASSPEGTGRFEQYF. The chain joins TRBV5-4 to TRBJ2-7; TRBD1 matches 9 bases. The CDR3 is 15 amino acids. V was clipped by 4 bases and J by 6 bases; unmatched bases: 11. The germline V gene has CDR1 SGHNT and CDR2 YYREEE (reference sequence).

This chain links TRBV6-5 with TRBJ2-3, with D possibly TRBD1 on 5 matching bases. The germline V gene encodes CDR1 MNHEY and CDR2 SVGAGI. The CDR3 is 14 residues long. V was clipped by 2 bases and J by 0 bases, with 6 bases between them. In DNA form, the CDR3 reads TGTGCCAGCAGTTACGGGGCGAGCACAGATACGCAGTATTTT. It specifies CASSYGASTDTQYF.

CDR3 in amino acids: CASSPPTARNYEQYF. CDR3 DNA: TGTGCCAGCTCACCCCCTACCGCCCGTAATTACGAGCAGTACTTC. The V gene is TRBV18, the J gene TRBJ2-7; no definite D call. The germline V gene encodes CDR1 KGHSH and CDR2 LQKENI. The V end lost 3 bases, the J end lost 4 bases, and 16 bases lay between the germline ends. The CDR3 length is 15 residues.

The chain couples TRBV7-9 to TRBJ2-7, with 9 bases lining up with TRBD1. Per germline, CDR1 SEHNR and CDR2 FQNEAQ (reference sequence). V dropped 2 bases and J dropped 2; count of bases not matched to a gene: 4. The length of the CDR3 is 15 residues. Here the CDR3 reads CASSLKGQGPYEQYF. CDR3 DNA: TGTGCCAGCAGCTTAAAGGGACAGGGCCCCTACGAGCAGTACTTC.

The rearrangement uses TRBV6-5 and TRBJ2-5; weak D call: TRBD2 (6 bases). Trimming removed 11 bases at V and 6 bases at J, with 16 bases between. The germline gives CDR1 MNHEY, CDR2 SVGAGI. There are 12 residues in the CDR3. Here the CDR3 DNA reads TGTGCCGCCGGGGGAAGGAAGCAGACCCAGTACTTC. It is translated as CAAGGRKQTQYF.

The chain combines TRBV19 with TRBJ2-2; 7 bases match TRBD1. This CDR3 contains 16 residues. V lost 4 bases, J lost 6 bases, and 11 bases stayed unmatched. Germline V CDR1 and CDR2: LNHDA, SQIVND (reference sequence). CDR3 sequence: CASSTLTGVGSGELFF. CDR3 sequence (DNA): TGTGCCAGTAGTACACTTACAGGGGTGGGTTCCGGGGAGCTGTTTTTT.